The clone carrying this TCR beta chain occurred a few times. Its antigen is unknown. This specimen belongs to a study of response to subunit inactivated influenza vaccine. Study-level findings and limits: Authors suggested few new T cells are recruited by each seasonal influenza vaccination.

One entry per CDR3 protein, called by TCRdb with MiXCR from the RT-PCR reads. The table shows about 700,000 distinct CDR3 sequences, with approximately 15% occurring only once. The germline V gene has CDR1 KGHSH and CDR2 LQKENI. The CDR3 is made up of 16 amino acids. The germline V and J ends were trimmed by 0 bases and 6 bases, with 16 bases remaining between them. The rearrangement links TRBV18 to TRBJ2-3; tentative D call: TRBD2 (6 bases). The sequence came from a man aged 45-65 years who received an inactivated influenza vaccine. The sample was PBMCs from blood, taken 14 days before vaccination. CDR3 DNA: TGTGCCAGCTCACCACCTCGGGGGTCGTTTGGGGATACGCAGTATTTT. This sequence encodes CASSPPRGSFGDTQYF.